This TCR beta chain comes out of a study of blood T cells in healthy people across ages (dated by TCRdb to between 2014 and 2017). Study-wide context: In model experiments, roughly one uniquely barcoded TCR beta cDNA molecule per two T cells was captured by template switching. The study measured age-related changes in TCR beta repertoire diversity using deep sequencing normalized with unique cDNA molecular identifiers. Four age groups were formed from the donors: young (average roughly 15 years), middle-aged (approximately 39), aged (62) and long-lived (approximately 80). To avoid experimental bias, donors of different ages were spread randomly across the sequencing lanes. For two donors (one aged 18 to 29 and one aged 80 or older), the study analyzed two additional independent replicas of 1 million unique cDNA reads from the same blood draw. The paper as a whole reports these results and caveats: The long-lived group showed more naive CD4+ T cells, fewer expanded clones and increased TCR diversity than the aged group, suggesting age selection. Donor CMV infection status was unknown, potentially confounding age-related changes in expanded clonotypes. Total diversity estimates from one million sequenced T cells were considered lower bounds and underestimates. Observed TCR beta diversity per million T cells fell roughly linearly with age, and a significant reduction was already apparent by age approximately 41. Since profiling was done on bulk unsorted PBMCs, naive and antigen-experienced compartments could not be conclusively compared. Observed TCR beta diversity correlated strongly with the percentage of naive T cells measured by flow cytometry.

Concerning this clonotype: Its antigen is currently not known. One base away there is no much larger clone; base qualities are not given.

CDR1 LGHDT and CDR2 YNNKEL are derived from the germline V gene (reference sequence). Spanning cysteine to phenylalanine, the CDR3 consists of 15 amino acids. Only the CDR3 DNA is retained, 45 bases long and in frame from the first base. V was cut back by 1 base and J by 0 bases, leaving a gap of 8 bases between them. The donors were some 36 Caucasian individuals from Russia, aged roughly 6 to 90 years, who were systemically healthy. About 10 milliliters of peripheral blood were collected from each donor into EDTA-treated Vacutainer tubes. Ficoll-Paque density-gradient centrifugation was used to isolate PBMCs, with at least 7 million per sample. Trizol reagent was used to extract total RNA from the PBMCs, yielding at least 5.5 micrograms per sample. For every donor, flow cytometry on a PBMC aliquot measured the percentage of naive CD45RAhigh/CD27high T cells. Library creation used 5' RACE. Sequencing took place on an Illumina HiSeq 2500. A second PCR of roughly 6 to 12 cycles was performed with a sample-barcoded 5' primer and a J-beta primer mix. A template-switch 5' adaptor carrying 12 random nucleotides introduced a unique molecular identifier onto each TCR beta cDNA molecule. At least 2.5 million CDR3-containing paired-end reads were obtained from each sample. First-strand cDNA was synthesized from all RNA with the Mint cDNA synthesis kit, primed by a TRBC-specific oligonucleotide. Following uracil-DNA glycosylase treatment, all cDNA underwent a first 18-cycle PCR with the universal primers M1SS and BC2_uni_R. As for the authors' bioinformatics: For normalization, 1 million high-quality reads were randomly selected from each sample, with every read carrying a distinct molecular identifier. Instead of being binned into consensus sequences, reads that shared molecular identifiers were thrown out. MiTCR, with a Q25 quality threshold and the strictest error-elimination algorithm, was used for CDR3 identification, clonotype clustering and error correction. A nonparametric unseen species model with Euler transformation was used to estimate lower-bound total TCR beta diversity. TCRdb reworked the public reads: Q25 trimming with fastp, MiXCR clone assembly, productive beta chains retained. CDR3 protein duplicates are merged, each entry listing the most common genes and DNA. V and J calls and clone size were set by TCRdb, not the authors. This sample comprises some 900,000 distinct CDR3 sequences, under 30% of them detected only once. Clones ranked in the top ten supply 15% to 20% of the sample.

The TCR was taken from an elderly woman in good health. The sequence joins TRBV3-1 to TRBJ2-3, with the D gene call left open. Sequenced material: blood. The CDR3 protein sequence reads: CASSQVSTSTDTQYF. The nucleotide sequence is TGTGCCAGCAGCCAAGTTTCTACTAGCACAGATACGCAGTATTTT.